These 18 T cell receptor beta chains came from one sample sequenced in a study of cytomegalovirus exposure and HLA in healthy donors. Primers included in the PCR were 60 Vbeta and 13 Jbeta primers. Generated by immunoSEQ multiplex PCR, the TCRdb table keeps only in-frame clones and is missing some. There are about 170,000 clones in the sample; 75% to 80% occur only once, and less than 8% lies in the top ten. Sequenced: PBMCs. These receptors all stem from a man aged 40-50 years in good health and CMV-seropositive.

This clone was observed a single time. The chain is built from TRBV19 and TRBJ1-4; tentatively, D is TRBD1 (6 bases). This CDR3 contains 16 residues. Trimming took off 4 bases at V and 4 bases at J, with 16 bases between the two ends. Germline V CDR1 and CDR2: LNHDA, SQIVND (reference sequence). CDR3 in amino acids: CASSTIHRDHNEKLFF. CDR3 DNA sequence: TGTGCCAGTAGTACCATCCACAGGGACCATAATGAAAAACTGTTTTTT.

The rearrangement joins TRBV6-1 to TRBJ2-5, with 9 bases fitting TRBD1. Per germline, CDR1 MNHNS and CDR2 SASEGT. The trim removed 7 bases at V and 5 bases at J, leaving 8 bases unmatched. The CDR3 length is 14 residues. The CDR3 sequence: CASNPGQGRETQYF. In nucleotides, the CDR3 is TGTGCCAGCAATCCGGGACAGGGAAGGGAGACCCAGTACTTC.

This chain links TRBV4-2 with TRBJ2-5; 10 positions agree with TRBD2. This CDR3 has 17 residues. V shed 1 base and J 5 bases; nucleotides not matched to a gene: 10. Germline CDR1 reads LGHNA; CDR2 reads YNFKEQ. CDR3 in DNA: TGTGCCAGCAGCCAAGGAGCATTGGGTAGCGGGAGGGAGACCCAGTACTTC. Its translation is CASSQGALGSGRETQYF.

This clone occurred once. The chain carries TRBV5-1 and TRBJ2-1, with 15 bases fitting TRBD2. CDR1 SGHRS and CDR2 YFSETQ come from the germline V gene. The length of the CDR3 is 16 residues. With 3 bases clipped from V and 5 bases from J, the junction kept 3 bases outside the gene matches. Written as DNA, the CDR3 is TGCGCCAGCAGCTGGACTAGCGGGAGGGCCAACAATGAGCAGTTCTTC. Its translation: CASSWTSGRANNEQFF.

The chain recombines TRBV6-4 with TRBJ2-3, with a weak D call TRBD2 (6 bases). Looked up from germline, CDR1 is MRHNA and CDR2 is SNTAGT. The CDR3 loop spans 14 amino acids. V was cut by 3 bases and J by 0 bases, with 7 bases left in between. The CDR3 reads CASSEGTSTDTQYF. In nucleotides, the CDR3 is TGTGCCAGCAGTGAGGGGACTAGCACAGATACGCAGTATTTT.

This clone has just one count. This chain connects TRBV27 to TRBJ2-1; 10 positions agree with TRBD1. Germline V gene sequence: CDR1 MNHEY, CDR2 SMNVEV (reference sequence). V dropped 5 bases and J dropped 8; count of bases not matched to a gene: 12. CDR3 length equals 16 residues. The CDR3 protein is CASSRPGQGLVHEQFF. The CDR3 coding sequence is TGTGCCAGCAGTAGGCCGGGACAGGGGTTGGTCCATGAGCAGTTCTTC.

The V and J genes are TRBV27 and TRBJ2-5; TRBD1 matches 9 bases. The CDR3 consists of 14 residues. Trimming cost V 5 bases and J 4 bases; bases outside gene matches: 5. The germline CDR1 and CDR2 sequences are MNHEY and SMNVEV (reference sequence). The CDR3 reads CASSKQGARETQYF. CDR3 nucleotide sequence: TGTGCCAGCAGTAAACAGGGGGCGCGAGAGACCCAGTACTTC.

The V call is TRBV10-2, the J call TRBJ2-6; 11 bases are a match to TRBD2. Germline values: CDR1 WSHSY, CDR2 SAAADI. The CDR3 contains 18 residues. The ends lost 0 bases at V and 1 base at J; junction bases unmatched: 2. For the CDR3, the DNA is TGCGCCAGCAGTGAGTCAGTAGCGGGAGGGTCTGGGGCCAACGTCCTGACTTTC. It translates to CASSESVAGGSGANVLTF.

The rearrangement uses TRBV19 and TRBJ1-1; 9 nucleotides match TRBD1. Germline trimming cut 6 bases from V and 3 bases from J; bases unmatched to any gene: 5. The length of the CDR3 is 14 residues. The V gene's germline CDR1 is LNHDA and CDR2 SQIVND (reference sequence). CDR3 residues: CASRLQGAYTEAFF. CDR3 nucleotides: TGTGCCAGTAGGCTACAGGGGGCGTACACTGAAGCTTTCTTT.

V usage is TRBV11-3 and J usage is TRBJ2-5; a possible D gene is TRBD1 (6 bases). V was cut by 5 bases and J by 1 base, with 14 bases left in between. The CDR3 sequence is 15 residues long. Germline V gives CDR1 SGHNT, CDR2 YENEEA. The CDR3 DNA reads as TGTGCCAGCAGCCTATGGGGACAAAGCCAAGAGACCCAGTACTTC. Its translation: CASSLWGQSQETQYF.

The J gene is TRBJ2-2, the V gene TRBV5-1; TRBD2 agrees at 7 bases. After removal of 5 bases from V and 8 bases from J, the junction contained 6 bases not matched to a gene. CDR3 length: 13 residues. In germline, CDR1 is SGHRS, CDR2 YFSETQ. This CDR3 reads CASRGEGLGELFF. For the CDR3, the DNA is TGCGCCAGCAGAGGGGAGGGCCTTGGGGAGCTGTTTTTT. Based on the CDR3 plus reference TRBV5-1 and TRBJ2-2, the full variable domain is KAGVTQTPRYLIKTRGQQVTLSCSPISGHRSVSWYQQTPGQGLQFLFEYFSETQRNKGNFPGRFSGRQFSNSRSEMNVSTLELGDSALYLCASRGEGLGELFFGEGSRLTVL.

The chain uses TRBV11-2 and TRBJ1-1, with D perhaps matching TRBD1 (5 bases). Germline-derived CDR1 and CDR2 are SGHAT and FQNNGV. This CDR3 has 14 amino acids. V gave up 0 bases and J gave up 8 bases, with 13 bases separating them. CDR3 in DNA: TGTGCCAGCAGCTTAGATCAGCCCGGGGGGGAAGCTTTCTTT. Its translation: CASSLDQPGGEAFF.

The chain employs TRBV4-1 and TRBJ1-6; no clear D. The V gene's germline CDR1 is MGHRA and CDR2 YSYEKL. V lost 0 bases and J lost 14, with 11 bases in between. The CDR3 is 13 amino acids. This CDR3 is CASSQDRVMTLHF. DNA of the CDR3: TGCGCCAGCAGCCAAGATCGGGTCATGACCCTCCACTTT.

The rearrangement joins TRBV9 to TRBJ2-1; 7 positions match TRBD2. Germline-derived CDR1 and CDR2 are SGDLS and YYNGEE. Trimming at V came to 3 bases and at J to 7 bases, leaving 7 bases not matched to a gene. The length of the CDR3 is 14 residues. CDR3: CASSERLATNEQFF. CDR3 DNA sequence: TGTGCCAGCAGCGAACGACTAGCAACTAATGAGCAGTTCTTC.

The J gene is TRBJ2-2, the V gene TRBV10-3, with TRBD2 matching 12 bases. Losses at the gene ends were 5 bases for V and 6 bases for J; bases not matched to a gene: 4. CDR3 size: 15 residues. From germline, CDR1 is ENHRY and CDR2 SYGVKD. The CDR3, as DNA: TGTGCCATCAGTTTGACTAGCGGGAGTGCCGGGGAGCTGTTTTTT. It codes for CAISLTSGSAGELFF.

The chain links TRBV30 to TRBJ1-1; tentative D call: TRBD1 (5 bases). The CDR3 consists of 14 residues. CDR1 GTSNPN and CDR2 SVGIG come from the germline V gene (reference sequence). The V gene lost 1 base and the J gene lost 5 bases, with 14 bases spanning the gap. CDR3 in DNA: TGTGCCTGGAGTGAGTCTCCTGGGGGGACTGAAGCTTTCTTT. Translating gives CAWSESPGGTEAFF.

The genes are TRBV7-9 and TRBJ2-1; D is unclear. Germline V CDR1 and CDR2: SEHNR, FQNEAQ (reference sequence). V gave up 5 bases and J gave up 3 bases, with 20 bases separating them. The CDR3 is made up of 17 amino acids. The CDR3: CASSPPADSKDYNEQFF. DNA of the CDR3: TGTGCCAGCAGCCCTCCCGCGGATTCGAAGGACTACAATGAGCAGTTCTTC.

The chain has TRBV5-8 and TRBJ1-1; D is undetermined. Trimming cost V 0 bases and J 0 bases, with 9 bases left between them. CDR1 is SGHTS and CDR2 is YDEGEE in the germline V gene. This CDR3 has 15 residues. The DNA for the CDR3 is TGTGCCAGCAGCTTGGAGGCAGGCGTGAACACTGAAGCTTTCTTT. It specifies CASSLEAGVNTEAFF. The complete variable domain, with remaining parts taken from reference TRBV5-8 and TRBJ1-1, reads EAGVTQSPTHLIKTRGQQATLRCSPISGHTSVYWYQQALGLGLQFLLWYDEGEERNRGNFPPRFSGRQFPNYSSELNVNALELEDSALYLCASSLEAGVNTEAFFGQGTRLTVV.